Presented here are 23 T cell receptor beta chains from one specimen sequenced in a study of T cells after yellow fever vaccination. TCRdb called the 5' RACE reads again in MiXCR, with one record for every CDR3 protein. Of 60,000 to 75,000 distinct CDR3 sequences in the sample, under 8% were seen once. Here the sequenced sample was CD8+ T cells sorted from PBMCs, taken roughly 47 days after the first yellow fever vaccination. The receptors stem from a man between 18 and 35 years old who received the YFV17D yellow fever vaccine.

This clonotype was counted many times. CDR3 DNA: TGTGCCAGCAGTATCCCCGAGGTACGGCGAACTGAAGCTTTCTTT. The encoded protein is CASSIPEVRRTEAFF. The rearrangement joins TRBV6-1 to TRBJ1-1; D is unclear. This CDR3 has 15 amino acids. CDR1 MNHNS and CDR2 SASEGT come from the germline V gene. Trimming left V 5 bases short and J 5 bases short, with 18 bases between.

This clonotype was counted at least ten times. The chain couples TRBV6-5 to TRBJ2-6; 9 bases match TRBD2. The CDR3 is 18 residues long. Looked up from germline, CDR1 is MNHEY and CDR2 is SVGAGI. V trimming: 3 bases; J trimming: 0 bases; junction bases outside the gene matches: 6. CDR3 in amino acids: CASSYFGAGGSGANVLTF. The CDR3 DNA is TGTGCCAGCAGTTATTTTGGAGCGGGGGGCTCTGGGGCCAACGTCCTGACTTTC.

This clonotype turned up a few times. The chain has TRBV19 and TRBJ2-1; 7 nucleotides align to TRBD2. The germline V gene encodes CDR1 LNHDA and CDR2 SQIVND (reference sequence). The length of the CDR3 is 15 residues. V shed 1 base, J shed 0 bases, and the junction held 0 bases outside the gene matches. For the CDR3, the DNA is TGTGCCAGTAGTATAGGCGGGGGCTCCTACAATGAGCAGTTCTTC. This sequence encodes CASSIGGGSYNEQFF.

This clonotype was observed many times. The genes are TRBV7-2 and TRBJ2-1; 7 nucleotides align to TRBD2. Per germline, CDR1 SGHTA and CDR2 FQGNSA. CDR3 length equals 15 residues. The junction had 4 bases not matched to a gene; V was cut back by 2 bases and J by 3 bases. CDR3 protein: CASSLKRGVYNEQFF. The CDR3 nucleotides are TGTGCCAGCAGCTTAAAGCGGGGCGTCTACAATGAGCAGTTCTTC.

The rearrangement joins TRBV12-3 or TRBV12-4 to TRBJ2-1, with D perhaps matching TRBD1 or TRBD2 (5 bases each). V was trimmed by 2 bases and J by 2 bases, leaving 10 bases between them. The CDR3 is made up of 15 amino acids. The CDR3 nucleotides read TGTGCCAGCAGTTTATTTCCGGGGCCCTACAATGAGCAGTTCTTC. Protein: CASSLFPGPYNEQFF.

In this sample, this clonotype turned up a few times. V is TRBV5-1 and J is TRBJ2-3; D perhaps matches TRBD1 (6 bases). The CDR3 covers 16 residues. Germline CDR1 reads SGHRS; CDR2 reads YFSETQ. Trimming cost V 2 bases and J 0 bases, with 13 bases left between them. The DNA for the CDR3 is TGCGCCAGCAGCTTAGGACAGCGTCGTAGCACAGATACGCAGTATTTT. It encodes CASSLGQRRSTDTQYF.

The sample holds many counts of this clonotype. The V call is TRBV3-1, the J call TRBJ2-3, with 15 bases matching TRBD2. Germline V CDR1 and CDR2: LGHDT, YNNKEL (reference sequence). CDR3 length: 18 amino acids. Trimming cost V 6 bases and J 5 bases; bases outside gene matches: 12. For the CDR3, the DNA is TGTGCCAGCAGGCGTCCAGGACTAGCGGGGGGGCCAGAAGATACGCAGTATTTT. Protein: CASRRPGLAGGPEDTQYF.

Ten or more counts support this clonotype. The chain couples TRBV11-2 to TRBJ2-3; 8 nucleotides line up with TRBD2. Losses at the gene ends were 1 base for V and 4 bases for J; bases not matched to a gene: 7. The germline CDR1 and CDR2 sequences are SGHAT and FQNNGV. The CDR3 consists of 16 residues. CDR3 residues: CASSLAGTRSPDTQYF. Written as DNA, the CDR3 is TGTGCCAGCAGCTTAGCCGGGACTAGAAGCCCAGATACGCAGTATTTT.

This clonotype was counted at least ten times. Sequence at one end of the junction differs from germline and may be a read error. The chain employs TRBV4-1 and TRBJ2-5, with D unresolved. There are 14 residues in the CDR3. The V gene's germline CDR1 is MGHRA and CDR2 YSYEKL. CDR3 bases: TGCGCCAGCAGGCAAGAGGTAGCCGTGGAGACCCAGTACTTC. Translated: CASRQEVAVETQYF.

As concerns this clonotype: One end of the junction does not line up with germline, which may come from a read error. The chain is built from TRBV20-1 and TRBJ2-2, with D unclear. The germline V gene encodes CDR1 DFQATT and CDR2 SNEGSKA (reference sequence). This CDR3 has 16 amino acids. As DNA, the CDR3 is TGCTGTGCTAGAGATCGTGGGCGAACGGGCACCGGGGAGCTGTTTTTT. As protein: CCARDRGRTGTGELFF.

In this sample, this clonotype turned up many times. This rearrangement joins TRBV12-3 or TRBV12-4 to TRBJ2-1; 7 bases are a match to TRBD1. The CDR3 has 15 amino acids. Trimming at V came to 6 bases and at J to 5 bases, leaving 10 bases not matched to a gene. In nucleotides, the CDR3 is TGTGCCAGCAGCTGGAGACAGGGATCCCACAATGAGCAGTTCTTC. Its protein product is CASSWRQGSHNEQFF.

Points on this clonotype: At one boundary the junction diverges from the germline segment, which might be a read error. The CDR3 DNA sequence: TGTACCAGCAGTGCGAAGGGCCCCATTGTAATGAACACTGAAGCTTTCTTT. Translated, it gives CTSSAKGPIVMNTEAFF. The J gene is TRBJ1-1, the V gene TRBV2; D gene unclear. Germline CDR1 reads SNHLY; CDR2 reads FYNNEI. The CDR3 covers 17 residues.

With respect to this clonotype: Being one base from a much bigger clone, this may be a read error. V and J are TRBV4-3 and TRBJ2-1, with a possible D match to TRBD1 (6 bases). The CDR3 is 15 residues long. The germline V gene encodes CDR1 LGHNA and CDR2 YSLEER. Trimming took 0 bases from V and 7 from J, leaving 13 bases between them. The CDR3 bases are TGCGCCAGCAGCCAAGATGGGGGCGATAAGAATGAGCAGTTCTTC. Encoded protein: CASSQDGGDKNEQFF.

The sample holds a few counts of this clonotype. This rearrangement joins TRBV7-2 to TRBJ2-3; D is uncertain. CDR1 and CDR2 (germline): SGHTA, FQGNSA. The ends were cut back, 4 bases at V and 2 bases at J, with 10 bases in the middle. CDR3 length: 14 amino acids. CDR3 nucleotide sequence: TGTGCCAGCAGCTCCAGGATTTACACAGATACGCAGTATTTT. It is translated as CASSSRIYTDTQYF.

This clonotype was recorded a few times. CDR3 DNA sequence: TGCAGTGCTAGAGATCGCACAGTTTCTGGAAACACCATATATTTT. It encodes CSARDRTVSGNTIYF. The V call is TRBV20-1, the J call TRBJ1-3, with D unresolved. Trimming removed 0 bases from V and 1 base from J, with 10 bases in between. The CDR3 is 15 residues long. CDR1 is DFQATT and CDR2 is SNEGSKA in the germline V gene (reference sequence).

This clonotype was seen only a few times. The chain is built from TRBV6-4 and TRBJ2-5, with TRBD2 matching 12 bases. The trim removed 6 bases at V and 2 bases at J, leaving 4 bases unmatched. Looked up from germline, CDR1 is MRHNA and CDR2 is SNTAGT. The CDR3 loop spans 15 amino acids. CDR3 bases: TGTGCCAGCAGCCGAACTAGCGGGGGGCAAGAGACCCAGTACTTC. Translation gives CASSRTSGGQETQYF.

This clonotype came up a few times. The rearrangement uses TRBV10-3 and TRBJ2-3; a possible D gene is TRBD2 (7 bases). The CDR3 contains 14 residues. Trimming took 2 bases from V and 4 from J, leaving 10 bases between them. The germline V gene has CDR1 ENHRY and CDR2 SYGVKD. Here the CDR3 DNA reads TGTGCCATCAGTGAGGTGGGGGGGCCAGATACGCAGTATTTT. Protein sequence: CAISEVGGPDTQYF.

This clonotype was counted ten times or more. The rearrangement joins TRBV27 to TRBJ2-5; no firm D call. Germline-derived CDR1 and CDR2 are MNHEY and SMNVEV (reference sequence). This CDR3 contains 14 residues. With 5 bases removed from V and 1 base from J, the gap between germline ends came to 11 bases. The CDR3 protein is CASSPRRFQETQYF. DNA for the CDR3: TGTGCCAGCAGTCCTAGACGGTTCCAAGAGACCCAGTACTTC.

The table lists this clonotype with many counts. Here the CDR3 DNA reads TGTGCCAGCAGCCCTCGGACAGGAATAGCCAAAAACATTCAGTACTTC. Its translation is CASSPRTGIAKNIQYF. The chain couples TRBV11-1 to TRBJ2-4; 7 positions agree with TRBD1. The V gene end was trimmed by 5 bases and the J gene end by 0 bases; junction bases not matched to a gene: 7. The CDR3 contains 16 residues. CDR1 is SGHAT, CDR2 FQDESV, per germline (reference sequence).

This clonotype occurred many times. The V and J genes are TRBV28 and TRBJ2-1; possible D gene TRBD1, 5 bases. The length of the CDR3 is 16 residues. Germline CDR1 is MDHEN and CDR2 is SYDVKM. V was trimmed by 3 bases and J by 4 bases, leaving 16 bases between them. DNA of the CDR3: TGTGCCAGCAGTTTTCTTTCTCCAGGGTGGTACAATGAGCAGTTCTTC. Residues: CASSFLSPGWYNEQFF.

This clonotype was detected many times. The genes are TRBV7-9 and TRBJ1-2; D is unresolved. Trimming took 0 bases from V and 5 from J, leaving 10 bases between them. The germline gives CDR1 SEHNR, CDR2 FQNEAQ (reference sequence). CDR3 length: 14 amino acids. The CDR3 region has the DNA TGTGCCAGCAGCTTAGCCGGGTCAGTGTATGGCTACACCTTC. This codes for CASSLAGSVYGYTF.

The V call is TRBV7-2, the J call TRBJ2-2, with 7 bases matching TRBD2. The CDR3 has 15 amino acids. From germline, CDR1 is SGHTA and CDR2 FQGNSA. Trimming cost V 5 bases and J 6 bases; bases outside gene matches: 9. CDR3 in amino acids: CASSLTLGGSGELFF. Here the CDR3 DNA reads TGTGCCAGCAGCCTGACTTTGGGGGGGTCCGGGGAGCTGTTTTTT.

This clonotype was picked up many times. J is TRBJ2-1 and V is TRBV7-9; D possibly corresponds to TRBD1 (6 bases). The germline V gene encodes CDR1 SEHNR and CDR2 FQNEAQ (reference sequence). Deletions cut 5 bases from V and 8 bases from J, with 16 bases between. The CDR3 totals 14 residues. Here the CDR3 reads CASSRSGVGDEQFF. CDR3 nucleotides: TGTGCCAGCAGCCGATCAGGGGTAGGGGATGAGCAGTTCTTC.